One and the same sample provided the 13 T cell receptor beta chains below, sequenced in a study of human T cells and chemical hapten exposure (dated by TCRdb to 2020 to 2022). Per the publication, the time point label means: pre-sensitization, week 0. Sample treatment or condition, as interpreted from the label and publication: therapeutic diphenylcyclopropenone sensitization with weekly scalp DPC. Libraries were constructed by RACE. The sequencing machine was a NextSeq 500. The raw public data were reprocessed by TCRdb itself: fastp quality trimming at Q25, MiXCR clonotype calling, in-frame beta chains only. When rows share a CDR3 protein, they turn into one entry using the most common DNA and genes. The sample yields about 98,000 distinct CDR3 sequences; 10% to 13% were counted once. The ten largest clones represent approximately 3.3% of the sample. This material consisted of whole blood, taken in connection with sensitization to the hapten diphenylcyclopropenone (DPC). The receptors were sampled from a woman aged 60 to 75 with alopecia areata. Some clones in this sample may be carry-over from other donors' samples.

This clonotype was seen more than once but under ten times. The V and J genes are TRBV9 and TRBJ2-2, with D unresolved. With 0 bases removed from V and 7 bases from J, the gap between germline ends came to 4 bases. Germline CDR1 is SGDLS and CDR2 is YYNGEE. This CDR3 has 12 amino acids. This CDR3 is CASSVEGGELFF. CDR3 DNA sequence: TGTGCCAGCAGCGTAGAGGGCGGGGAGCTGTTTTTT.

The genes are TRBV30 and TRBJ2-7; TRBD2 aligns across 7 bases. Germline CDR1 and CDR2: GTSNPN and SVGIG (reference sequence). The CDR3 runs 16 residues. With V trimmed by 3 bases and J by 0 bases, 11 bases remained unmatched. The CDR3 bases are TGTGCCTGGAGCCATACGGGGCTAGCGGTCTCCTACGAGCAGTACTTC. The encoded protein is CAWSHTGLAVSYEQYF.

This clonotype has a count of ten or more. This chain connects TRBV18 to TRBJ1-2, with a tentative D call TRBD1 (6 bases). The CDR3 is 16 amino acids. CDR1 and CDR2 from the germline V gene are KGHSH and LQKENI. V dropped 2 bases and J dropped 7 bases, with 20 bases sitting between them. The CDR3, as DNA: TGTGCCAGCTCACCATGGGTTCGGACAGAGCCGAGTGGCTACACCTTC. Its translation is CASSPWVRTEPSGYTF.

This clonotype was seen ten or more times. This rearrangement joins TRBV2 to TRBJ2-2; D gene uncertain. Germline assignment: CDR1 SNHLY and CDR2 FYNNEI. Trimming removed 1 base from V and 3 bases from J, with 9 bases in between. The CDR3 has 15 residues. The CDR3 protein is CASSEEGSYTGELFF. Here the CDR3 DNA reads TGTGCCAGCAGTGAAGAGGGCTCGTACACCGGGGAGCTGTTTTTT.

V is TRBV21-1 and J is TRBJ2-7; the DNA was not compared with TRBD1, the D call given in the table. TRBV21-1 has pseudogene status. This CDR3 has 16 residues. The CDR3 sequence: CVSSKMTAHSAYEQYF. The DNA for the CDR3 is TGTGTCAGCAGCAAAATGACAGCCCACTCAGCCTACGAGCAGTACTTC.

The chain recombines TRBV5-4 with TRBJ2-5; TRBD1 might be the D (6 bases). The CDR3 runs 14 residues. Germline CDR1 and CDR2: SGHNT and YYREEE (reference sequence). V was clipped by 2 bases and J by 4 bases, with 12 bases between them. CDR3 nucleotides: TGTGCCAGCAGCTTCGGTCCAGGGGTAGAGACCCAGTACTTC. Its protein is CASSFGPGVETQYF. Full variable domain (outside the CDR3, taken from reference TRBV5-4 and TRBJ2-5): ETGVTQSPTHLIKTRGQQVTLRCSSQSGHNTVSWYQQALGQGPQFIFQYYREEENGRGNFPPRFSGLQFPNYSSELNVNALELDDSALYLCASSFGPGVETQYFGPGTRLLVL.

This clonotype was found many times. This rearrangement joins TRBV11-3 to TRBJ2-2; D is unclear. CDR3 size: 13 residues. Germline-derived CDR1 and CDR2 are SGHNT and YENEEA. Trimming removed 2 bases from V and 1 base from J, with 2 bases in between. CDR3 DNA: TGTGCCAGCAGCTTACAGAACACCGGGGAGCTGTTTTTT. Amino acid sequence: CASSLQNTGELFF.

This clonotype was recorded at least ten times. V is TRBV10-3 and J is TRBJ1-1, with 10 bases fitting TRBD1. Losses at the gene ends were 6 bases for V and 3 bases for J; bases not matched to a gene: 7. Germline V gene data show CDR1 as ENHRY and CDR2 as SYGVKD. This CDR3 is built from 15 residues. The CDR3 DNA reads TGTGCCATCAGCGCGGGACAGGGGAGCTACACTGAAGCTTTCTTT. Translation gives CAISAGQGSYTEAFF.

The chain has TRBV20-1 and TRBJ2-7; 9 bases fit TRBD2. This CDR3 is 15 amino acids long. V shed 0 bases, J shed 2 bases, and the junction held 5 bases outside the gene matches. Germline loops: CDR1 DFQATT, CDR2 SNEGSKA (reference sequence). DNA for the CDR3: TGCAGTGCTAGAGATGTAGCGGGGGTCACCTACGAGCAGTACTTC. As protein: CSARDVAGVTYEQYF.

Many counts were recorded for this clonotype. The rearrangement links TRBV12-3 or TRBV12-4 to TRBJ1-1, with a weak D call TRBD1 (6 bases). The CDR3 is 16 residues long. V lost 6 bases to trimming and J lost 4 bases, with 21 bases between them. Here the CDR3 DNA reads TGTGCCAGCAGCCCCCCGGGGGGCGGGTCCCTCACTGAAGCTTTCTTT. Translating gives CASSPPGGGSLTEAFF.

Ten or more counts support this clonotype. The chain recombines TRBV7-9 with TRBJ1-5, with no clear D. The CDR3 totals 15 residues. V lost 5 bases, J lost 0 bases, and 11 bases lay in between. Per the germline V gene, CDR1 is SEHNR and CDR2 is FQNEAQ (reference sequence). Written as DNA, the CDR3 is TGTGCCAGCAGCCAATTCCCCGCTAGCAATCAGCCCCAGCATTTT. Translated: CASSQFPASNQPQHF.

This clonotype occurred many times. The CDR3 is CATRDRVNQPQHF. The CDR3 DNA reads as TGTGCCACCCGGGACAGGGTCAATCAGCCCCAGCATTTT. V is TRBV6-1 and J is TRBJ1-5; TRBD1 matches 9 bases. V lost 10 bases to trimming and J lost 3 bases; unmatched junction nucleotides: 4. Germline CDR1 is MNHNS and CDR2 is SASEGT. CDR3 length equals 13 residues.

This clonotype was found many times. The DNA for the CDR3 is TGCAGTGCTAGAGGCCTGGGTGGGGCGAACACCGGGGAGCTGTTTTTT. It specifies CSARGLGGANTGELFF. V and J are TRBV20-1 and TRBJ2-2; D is undetermined. CDR3 length equals 16 residues. Per germline, CDR1 DFQATT and CDR2 SNEGSKA (reference sequence). V gave up 1 base and J gave up 0 bases, with 12 bases separating them.